This T cell receptor (beta chain) is drawn from a study of radiotherapy plus CTLA-4 blockade in lung cancer. General study points: Among reported predictors of response, early blood T cell clone dynamics with interferon-beta performed best. Clones of tumor-derived TCRs expanded in blood after radiotherapy plus ipilimumab.

Ipilimumab CTLA-4 blockade and focal radiation were given to patients with chemo-refractory metastatic non-small-cell lung cancer. The CDR3 totals 16 residues. The germline V gene has CDR1 SGHAT and CDR2 FQNNGV. J gave up 2 bases and V 6 bases, and 6 bases lay outside the gene matches. Sequencing was performed with immunoSEQ multiplex PCR; in TCRdb, only in-frame clones are kept and a portion is missing. The data hold 40,000 to 50,000 clones, with 82% observed a single time. On this clone itself: Antigen unknown.

The sequence was collected from a human donor with non-small cell lung cancer who had stable disease on radiotherapy plus ipilimumab. The specimen comprised peripheral blood, sampled from a patient treated with radiotherapy plus ipilimumab. The V call is TRBV11-2, the J call TRBJ2-7; 14 positions agree with TRBD2. In DNA form, the CDR3 reads TGTGCCAGCAGGGGGGGACTAGCGGGAGTCGCCTACGAGCAGTACTTC. It specifies CASRGGLAGVAYEQYF.